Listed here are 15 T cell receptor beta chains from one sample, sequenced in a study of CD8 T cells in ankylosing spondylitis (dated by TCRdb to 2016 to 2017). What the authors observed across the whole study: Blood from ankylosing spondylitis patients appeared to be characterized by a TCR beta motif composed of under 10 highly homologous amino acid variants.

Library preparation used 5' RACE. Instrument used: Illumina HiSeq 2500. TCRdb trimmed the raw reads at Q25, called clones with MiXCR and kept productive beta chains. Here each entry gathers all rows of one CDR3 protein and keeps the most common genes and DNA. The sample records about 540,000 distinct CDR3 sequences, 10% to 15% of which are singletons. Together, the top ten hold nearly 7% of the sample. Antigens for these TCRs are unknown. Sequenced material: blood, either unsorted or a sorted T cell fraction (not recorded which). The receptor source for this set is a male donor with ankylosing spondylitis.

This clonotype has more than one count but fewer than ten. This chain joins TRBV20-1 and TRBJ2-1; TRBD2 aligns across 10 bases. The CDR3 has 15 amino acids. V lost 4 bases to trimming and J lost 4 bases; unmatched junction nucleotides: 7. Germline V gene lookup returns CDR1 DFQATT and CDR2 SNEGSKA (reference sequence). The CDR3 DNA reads TGCAGTGCTACGGCCGGGACTAGCGCATACAATGAGCAGTTCTTC. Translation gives CSATAGTSAYNEQFF.

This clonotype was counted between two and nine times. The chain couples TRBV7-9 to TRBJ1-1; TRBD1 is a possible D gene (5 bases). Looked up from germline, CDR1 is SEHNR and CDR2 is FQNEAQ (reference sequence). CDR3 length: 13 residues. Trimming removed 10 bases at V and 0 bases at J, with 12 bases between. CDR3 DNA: TGTGCCACTAACTCACAGGTGAACACTGAAGCTTTCTTT. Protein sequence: CATNSQVNTEAFF.

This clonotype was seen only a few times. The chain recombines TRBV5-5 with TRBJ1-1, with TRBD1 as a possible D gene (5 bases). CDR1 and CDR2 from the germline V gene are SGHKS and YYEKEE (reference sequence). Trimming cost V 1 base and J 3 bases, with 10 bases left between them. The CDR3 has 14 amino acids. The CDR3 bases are TGTGCCAGCAGCTTGAGTATGGGGGACACTGAAGCTTTCTTT. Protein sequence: CASSLSMGDTEAFF.

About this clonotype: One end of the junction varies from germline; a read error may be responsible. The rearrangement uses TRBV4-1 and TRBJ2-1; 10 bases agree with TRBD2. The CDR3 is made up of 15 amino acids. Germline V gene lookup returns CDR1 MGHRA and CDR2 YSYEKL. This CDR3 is CASSPIAGGHNGQFF. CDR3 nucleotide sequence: TGCGCCAGCAGCCCCATAGCGGGAGGCCACAATGGGCAGTTCTTC.

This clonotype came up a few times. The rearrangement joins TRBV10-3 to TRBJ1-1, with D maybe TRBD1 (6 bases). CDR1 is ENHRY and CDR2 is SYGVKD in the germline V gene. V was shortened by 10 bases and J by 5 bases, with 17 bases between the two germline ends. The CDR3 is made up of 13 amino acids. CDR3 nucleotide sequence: TGTGCCACCAAGGGGGGGGGAGTGACTGAAGCTTTCTTT. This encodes CATKGGGVTEAFF.

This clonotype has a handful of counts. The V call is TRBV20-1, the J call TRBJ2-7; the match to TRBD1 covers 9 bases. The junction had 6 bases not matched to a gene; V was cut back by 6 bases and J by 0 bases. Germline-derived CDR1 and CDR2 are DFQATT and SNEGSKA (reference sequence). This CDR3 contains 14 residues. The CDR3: CSATGTGSSYEQYF. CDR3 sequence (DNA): TGCAGTGCAACCGGGACAGGGAGCTCCTACGAGCAGTACTTC.

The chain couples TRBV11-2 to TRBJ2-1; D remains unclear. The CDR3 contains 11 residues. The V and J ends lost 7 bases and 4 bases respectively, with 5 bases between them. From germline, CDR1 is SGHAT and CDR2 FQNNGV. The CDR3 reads CASTIYNEQFF. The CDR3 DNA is TGTGCCAGCACCATATACAATGAGCAGTTCTTC.

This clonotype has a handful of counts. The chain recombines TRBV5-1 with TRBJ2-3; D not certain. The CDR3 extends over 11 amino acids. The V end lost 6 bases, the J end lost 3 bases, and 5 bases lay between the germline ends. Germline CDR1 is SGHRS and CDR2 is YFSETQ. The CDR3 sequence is CASMVTDTQYF. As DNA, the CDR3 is TGCGCCAGCATGGTAACAGATACGCAGTATTTT. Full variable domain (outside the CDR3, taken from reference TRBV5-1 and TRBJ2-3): KAGVTQTPRYLIKTRGQQVTLSCSPISGHRSVSWYQQTPGQGLQFLFEYFSETQRNKGNFPGRFSGRQFSNSRSEMNVSTLELGDSALYLCASMVTDTQYFGPGTRLTVL.

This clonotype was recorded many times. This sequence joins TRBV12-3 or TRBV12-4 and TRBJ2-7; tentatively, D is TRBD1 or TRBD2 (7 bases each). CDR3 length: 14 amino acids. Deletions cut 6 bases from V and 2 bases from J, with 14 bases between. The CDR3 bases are TGTGCCAGCAGCCCGACAGGGACTACCTACGAGCAGTACTTC. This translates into CASSPTGTTYEQYF.

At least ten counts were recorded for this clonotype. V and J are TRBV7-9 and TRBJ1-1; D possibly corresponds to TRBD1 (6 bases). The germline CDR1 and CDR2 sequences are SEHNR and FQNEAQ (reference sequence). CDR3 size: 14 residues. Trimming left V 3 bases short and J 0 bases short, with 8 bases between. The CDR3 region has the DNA TGTGCCAGCAGCTTTGACAGGTTGAACACTGAAGCTTTCTTT. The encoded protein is CASSFDRLNTEAFF.

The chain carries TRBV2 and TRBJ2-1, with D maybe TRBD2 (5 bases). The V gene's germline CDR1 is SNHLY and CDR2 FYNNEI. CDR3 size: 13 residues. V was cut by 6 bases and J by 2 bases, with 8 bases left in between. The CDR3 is CASSGNTYNEQFF. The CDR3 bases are TGTGCCAGCAGCGGGAACACCTACAATGAGCAGTTCTTC. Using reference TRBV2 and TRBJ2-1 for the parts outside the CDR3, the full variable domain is EPEVTQTPSHQVTQMGQEVILRCVPISNHLYFYWYRQILGQKVEFLVSFYNNEISEKSEIFDDQFSVERPDGSNFTLKIRSTKLEDSAMYFCASSGNTYNEQFFGPGTRLTVL.

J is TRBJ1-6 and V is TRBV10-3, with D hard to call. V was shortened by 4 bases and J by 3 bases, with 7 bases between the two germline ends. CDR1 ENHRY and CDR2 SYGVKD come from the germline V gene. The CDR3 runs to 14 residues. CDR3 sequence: CAISAPDYNSPLHF. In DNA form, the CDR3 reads TGTGCCATCAGTGCTCCGGACTATAATTCACCCCTCCACTTT.

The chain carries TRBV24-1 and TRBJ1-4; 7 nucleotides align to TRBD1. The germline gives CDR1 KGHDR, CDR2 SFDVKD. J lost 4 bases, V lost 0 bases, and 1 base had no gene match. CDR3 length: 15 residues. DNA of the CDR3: TGTGCCACCAGTGATTTGACAGGGGTTAATGAAAAACTGTTTTTT. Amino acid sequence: CATSDLTGVNEKLFF.

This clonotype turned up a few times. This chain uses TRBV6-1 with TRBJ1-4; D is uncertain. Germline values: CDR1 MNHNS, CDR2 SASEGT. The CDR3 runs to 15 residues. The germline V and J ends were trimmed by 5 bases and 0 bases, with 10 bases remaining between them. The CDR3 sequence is CASSPRSATNEKLFF. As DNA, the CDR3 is TGTGCCAGCAGTCCCCGTTCCGCAACTAATGAAAAACTGTTTTTT.

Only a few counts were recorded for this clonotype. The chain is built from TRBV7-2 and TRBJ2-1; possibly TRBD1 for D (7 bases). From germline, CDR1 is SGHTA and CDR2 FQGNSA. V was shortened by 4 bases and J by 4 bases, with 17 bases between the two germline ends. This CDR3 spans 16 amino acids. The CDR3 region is CASSSGGSRVYNEQFF. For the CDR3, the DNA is TGTGCCAGCAGCTCAGGGGGGAGCCGGGTTTACAATGAGCAGTTCTTC.